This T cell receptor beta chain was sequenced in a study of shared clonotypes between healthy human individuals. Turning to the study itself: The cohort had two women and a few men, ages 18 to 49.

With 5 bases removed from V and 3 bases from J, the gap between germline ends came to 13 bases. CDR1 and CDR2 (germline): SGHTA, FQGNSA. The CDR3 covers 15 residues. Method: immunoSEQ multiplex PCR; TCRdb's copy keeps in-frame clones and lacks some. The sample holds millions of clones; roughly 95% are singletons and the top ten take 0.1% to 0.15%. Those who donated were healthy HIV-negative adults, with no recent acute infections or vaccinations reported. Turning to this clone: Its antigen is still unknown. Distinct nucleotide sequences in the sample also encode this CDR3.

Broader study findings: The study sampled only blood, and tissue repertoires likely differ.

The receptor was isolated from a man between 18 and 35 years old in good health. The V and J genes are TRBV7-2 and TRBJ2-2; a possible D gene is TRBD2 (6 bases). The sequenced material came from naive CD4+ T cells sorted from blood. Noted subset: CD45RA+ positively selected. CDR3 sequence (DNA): TGTGCCAGCAGCCCTCGGGGCGGGGACACCGGGGAGCTGTTTTTT. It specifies CASSPRGGDTGELFF.